The 2 T cell receptor beta chains below were found in one sample sequenced in a study of T-cell memory formation after mild COVID-19. TCRdb re-called the 5' RACE reads with MiXCR, one entry per CDR3 protein. This repertoire shows 400,000 or so distinct CDR3 sequences, 15% to 25% found once; its top ten account for 8.4%. Sequenced material: PBMCs or a T cell subset sorted from them (not recorded which). These receptors came from an adult woman who had mild COVID-19 (a few samples of this study predate the infection). Cell type and time point are not known.

The rearrangement uses TRBV29-1 and TRBJ1-2; unclear D gene. V was shortened by 2 bases and J by 8 bases, with 15 bases between the two germline ends. The CDR3 covers 13 residues. Germline CDR1 and CDR2: SQVTM and ANQGSEA. CDR3 bases: TGCAGCGTTGAACCCCGGCCCGGAGGCGGCTACACCTTC. Translated: CSVEPRPGGGYTF.

The chain employs TRBV6-5 and TRBJ1-2; unclear D gene. The CDR3 has 13 residues. V gave up 6 bases and J gave up 0 bases, with 8 bases separating them. Germline CDR1 and CDR2: MNHEY and SVGAGI. The DNA of the CDR3 is TGTGCCAGCAGAAATACAGCTAACTATGGCTACACCTTC. Its protein product is CASRNTANYGYTF.